The clone carrying this TCR beta chain was counted only a few times. Its antigen is as yet unknown. Sampling times: baseline, cycle 4 day 1, cycle 7 day 1. The protocol was immunoSEQ multiplex PCR, while the TCRdb copy is restricted to in-frame clones and leaves out a portion. This sample carries fewer than 15,000 clones, nearly 80% of them seen once, and the ten largest clones take 30% to 35%. The germline CDR1 and CDR2 sequences are PRHDT and FYEKMQ (reference sequence). The length of the CDR3 is 14 residues. V lost 1 base, J lost 9 bases, and 10 bases lay in between. This sample stems from a study of OX40 agonist ivuxolimab in advanced cancers. Study details: Every 2 weeks, patients got intravenous ivuxolimab at one of six dose levels (0.01-10 mg/kg).

Study-level findings and limits: In the 0.1 to 3.0 mg/kg range, CD4+ and CD8+ blood T cells had expanded clonally by week 6. Low normalized T-cell clonal expansion was also seen in some nonresponders.

This sequence originates from an adult with an advanced solid tumor such as melanoma, head and neck, liver or kidney cancer. Sequenced material: CD4+ or CD8+ T cells sorted from blood, taken in a trial of the OX40 agonist ivuxolimab. The chain uses TRBV13 and TRBJ1-6; a weak D match, TRBD1 (6 bases). The CDR3 spells CASSLEGGVSPLHF. CDR3 coding DNA: TGTGCCAGCAGCTTAGAGGGGGGCGTTTCACCCCTCCACTTT.